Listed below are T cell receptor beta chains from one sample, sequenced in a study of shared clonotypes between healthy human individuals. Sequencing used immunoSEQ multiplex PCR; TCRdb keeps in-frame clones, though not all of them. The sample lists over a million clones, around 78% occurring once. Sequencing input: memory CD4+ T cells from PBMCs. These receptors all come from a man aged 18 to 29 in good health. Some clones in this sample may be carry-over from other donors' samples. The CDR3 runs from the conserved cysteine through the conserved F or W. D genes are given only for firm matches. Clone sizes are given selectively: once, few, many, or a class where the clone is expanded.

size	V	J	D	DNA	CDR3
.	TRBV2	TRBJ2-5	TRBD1	TGTGCCAGCAGCCTCGACAGGGAACGCCAAGAGACCCAGTACTTC	CASSLDRERQETQYF
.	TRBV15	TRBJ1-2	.	TGTGCCACCAGCAGACGAAGACAGTTTCCCTATGGCTACACCTTC	CATSRRRQFPYGYTF
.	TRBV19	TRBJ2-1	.	TGTGCCAGTAGCGGGTATCGGCAGTTCTTC	CASSGYRQFF
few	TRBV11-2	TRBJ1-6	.	TGTGCCAGCAGCTCAATCAGGGAATCACCCCTCCACTTT	CASSSIRESPLHF
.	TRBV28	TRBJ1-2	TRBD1	TGTGCCAGCAGTCCCAACCCGCGGATCGACAGGGGCCGCTTCTATGGCTACACCTTC	CASSPNPRIDRGRFYGYTF
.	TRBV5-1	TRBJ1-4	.	TGCGCCAGCAGTTCAAGGGGCGAGTTGGGTGAAAAACTGTTTTTT	CASSSRGELGEKLFF
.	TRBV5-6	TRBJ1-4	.	TGTGCCAGCAGCTTGGTCAGTTTCGATGAAAAACTGTTTTTT	CASSLVSFDEKLFF
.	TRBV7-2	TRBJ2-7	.	TGTGCCAGCAGCCCGACCGGATCAGCCCGTGACGAGCAGTACTTC	CASSPTGSARDEQYF
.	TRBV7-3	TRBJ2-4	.	TGTGCCAGCAGTCCCGACGGGGAAAACATTCAGTACTTC	CASSPDGENIQYF
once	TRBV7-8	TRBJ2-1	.	TGTGCCAGCAGCTCCGGGAGTGTCCTAGGGGAGCAGTTCTTC	CASSSGSVLGEQFF
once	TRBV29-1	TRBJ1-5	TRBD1	TGCAGCGCCGGGACAGGGGTTGGACAGCCCCAGCATTTT	CSAGTGVGQPQHF
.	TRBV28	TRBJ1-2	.	TGTGCCAGCAGTTTACGAACGGGGGCATCCTTAGGCTACACCTTC	CASSLRTGASLGYTF
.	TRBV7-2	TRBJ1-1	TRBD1	TGTGCCAGCAGCTTCGGTTCAGGGACAGGTGAAGCTTTCTTT	CASSFGSGTGEAFF
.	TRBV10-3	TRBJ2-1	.	TGTGCCATCAGTGAGATGGTGACGGCCGGCGGGGAGCAGTTCTTC	CAISEMVTAGGEQFF
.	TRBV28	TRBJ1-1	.	TGTGCCAGCAGCCAGCTCGGGGTGACAGCTTTCTTT	CASSQLGVTAFF
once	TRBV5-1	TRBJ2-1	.	TGCGCCAGCAGCTTGGACGGGGTCAACTCCTACAATGAGCAGTTCTTC	CASSLDGVNSYNEQFF
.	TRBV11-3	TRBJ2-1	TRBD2	TGTGCCAGCAGCTTAAGACTAGCGGGCCCCAATGAGCAGTTCTTC	CASSLRLAGPNEQFF
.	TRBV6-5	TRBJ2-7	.	TGTGCCAGCAGTTACTCGGGGGGAAACGAGCAGTACTTC	CASSYSGGNEQYF
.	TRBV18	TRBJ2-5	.	TGTGCCAGCTCAAGAGGGGAACAAGAGACCCAGTACTTC	CASSRGEQETQYF
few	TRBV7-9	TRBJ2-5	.	TGTGCCAGCAGCTCGCTAGCGTTAGAGACCCAGTACTTC	CASSSLALETQYF
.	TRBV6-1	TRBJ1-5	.	TGTGCCAGCAGTGATTACGTAGTCCGGACGGATCAGCCCCAGCATTTT	CASSDYVVRTDQPQHF
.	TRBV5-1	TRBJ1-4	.	TGCGCCAGCAGCTTGTCTCCGGGCTCGGGTGAAAAACTGTTTTTT	CASSLSPGSGEKLFF
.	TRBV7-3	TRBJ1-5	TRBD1	TGTGCCAGCAGCTTAACGGCAGGGGGCGATCAGCCCCAGCATTTT	CASSLTAGGDQPQHF
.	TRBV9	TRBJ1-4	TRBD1	TGTGCCAGCAGCGCCACGGACAGGCAGTATAATGAAAAACTGTTTTTT	CASSATDRQYNEKLFF
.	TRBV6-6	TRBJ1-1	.	TGTGCCAGCAGTTCCTTCTGGAGCACTGAAGCTTTCTTT	CASSSFWSTEAFF
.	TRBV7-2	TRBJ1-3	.	TGTGCCAGCAGCTTCTCGGGGGCTGGAAACACCATATATTTT	CASSFSGAGNTIYF
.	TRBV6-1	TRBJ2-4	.	TGTGCCAGCAGAGAGGAAGGGCTAAAAAACATTCAGTACTTC	CASREEGLKNIQYF
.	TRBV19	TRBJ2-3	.	TGTGCCAGTAGTACGACTAGAAAGACAGATACGCAGTATTTT	CASSTTRKTDTQYF
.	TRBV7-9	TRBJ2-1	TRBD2	TGTGCCAGCAGCTCTCGGGGTAGCGGGAGTGAAGCCTACAATGAGCAGTTCTTC	CASSSRGSGSEAYNEQFF
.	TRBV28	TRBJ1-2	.	TGTGCCAGCAGTTTATACGTCCGAACCGAATCCTATGGCTACACCTTC	CASSLYVRTESYGYTF
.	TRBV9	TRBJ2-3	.	TGTGCCAGCAGCGCCGAGACTCGCACAGATACGCAGTATTTT	CASSAETRTDTQYF
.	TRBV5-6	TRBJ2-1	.	TGTGCCAGCAGCTTCTTGGTACTTCCCGTCAGAAGCTCCTACAATGAGCAGTTCTTC	CASSFLVLPVRSSYNEQFF
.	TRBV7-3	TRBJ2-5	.	TGTGCCAGCAGCTTATTCGGGTCCGGGGAGACCCAGTACTTC	CASSLFGSGETQYF
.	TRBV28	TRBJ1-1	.	TGTGCCAGCGTTCCCTTAAAACAGGGCAGGAACACTGAAGCTTTCTTT	CASVPLKQGRNTEAFF
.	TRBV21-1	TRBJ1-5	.	TGTGCCAGCAGCAATAGTTGGGATCAGCCCCAGCATTTT	CASSNSWDQPQHF
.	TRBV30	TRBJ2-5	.	TGTGCCTGGAGTGTTCCACCTGCTCTTGGTGGCCAGTACTTC	CAWSVPPALGGQYF
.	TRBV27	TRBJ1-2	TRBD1	TGTGCCAGCAGTCAATTAAGGGGACAGGGTTCTGGCTACACCTTC	CASSQLRGQGSGYTF
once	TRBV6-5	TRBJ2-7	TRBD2	TGTGCCAGCAGCGGGACTAGCGGACCCTACGAGCAGTACTTC	CASSGTSGPYEQYF
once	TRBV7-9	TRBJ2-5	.	TGTGCCAGCAGCTCTTCAGGGGAAGAGACCCAGTACTTC	CASSSSGEETQYF
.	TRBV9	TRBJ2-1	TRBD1	TGTGCCAGCAGCCCTCGGGACAGGACCTACAATGAGCAGTTCTTC	CASSPRDRTYNEQFF
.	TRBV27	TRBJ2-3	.	TGTGCCAGCAGTCTGGGACACCTCACAGATACGCAGTATTTT	CASSLGHLTDTQYF
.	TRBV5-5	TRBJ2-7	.	TGTGCCAGCAGCTTGCGACGACAGGCCTACGAGCAGTACTTC	CASSLRRQAYEQYF